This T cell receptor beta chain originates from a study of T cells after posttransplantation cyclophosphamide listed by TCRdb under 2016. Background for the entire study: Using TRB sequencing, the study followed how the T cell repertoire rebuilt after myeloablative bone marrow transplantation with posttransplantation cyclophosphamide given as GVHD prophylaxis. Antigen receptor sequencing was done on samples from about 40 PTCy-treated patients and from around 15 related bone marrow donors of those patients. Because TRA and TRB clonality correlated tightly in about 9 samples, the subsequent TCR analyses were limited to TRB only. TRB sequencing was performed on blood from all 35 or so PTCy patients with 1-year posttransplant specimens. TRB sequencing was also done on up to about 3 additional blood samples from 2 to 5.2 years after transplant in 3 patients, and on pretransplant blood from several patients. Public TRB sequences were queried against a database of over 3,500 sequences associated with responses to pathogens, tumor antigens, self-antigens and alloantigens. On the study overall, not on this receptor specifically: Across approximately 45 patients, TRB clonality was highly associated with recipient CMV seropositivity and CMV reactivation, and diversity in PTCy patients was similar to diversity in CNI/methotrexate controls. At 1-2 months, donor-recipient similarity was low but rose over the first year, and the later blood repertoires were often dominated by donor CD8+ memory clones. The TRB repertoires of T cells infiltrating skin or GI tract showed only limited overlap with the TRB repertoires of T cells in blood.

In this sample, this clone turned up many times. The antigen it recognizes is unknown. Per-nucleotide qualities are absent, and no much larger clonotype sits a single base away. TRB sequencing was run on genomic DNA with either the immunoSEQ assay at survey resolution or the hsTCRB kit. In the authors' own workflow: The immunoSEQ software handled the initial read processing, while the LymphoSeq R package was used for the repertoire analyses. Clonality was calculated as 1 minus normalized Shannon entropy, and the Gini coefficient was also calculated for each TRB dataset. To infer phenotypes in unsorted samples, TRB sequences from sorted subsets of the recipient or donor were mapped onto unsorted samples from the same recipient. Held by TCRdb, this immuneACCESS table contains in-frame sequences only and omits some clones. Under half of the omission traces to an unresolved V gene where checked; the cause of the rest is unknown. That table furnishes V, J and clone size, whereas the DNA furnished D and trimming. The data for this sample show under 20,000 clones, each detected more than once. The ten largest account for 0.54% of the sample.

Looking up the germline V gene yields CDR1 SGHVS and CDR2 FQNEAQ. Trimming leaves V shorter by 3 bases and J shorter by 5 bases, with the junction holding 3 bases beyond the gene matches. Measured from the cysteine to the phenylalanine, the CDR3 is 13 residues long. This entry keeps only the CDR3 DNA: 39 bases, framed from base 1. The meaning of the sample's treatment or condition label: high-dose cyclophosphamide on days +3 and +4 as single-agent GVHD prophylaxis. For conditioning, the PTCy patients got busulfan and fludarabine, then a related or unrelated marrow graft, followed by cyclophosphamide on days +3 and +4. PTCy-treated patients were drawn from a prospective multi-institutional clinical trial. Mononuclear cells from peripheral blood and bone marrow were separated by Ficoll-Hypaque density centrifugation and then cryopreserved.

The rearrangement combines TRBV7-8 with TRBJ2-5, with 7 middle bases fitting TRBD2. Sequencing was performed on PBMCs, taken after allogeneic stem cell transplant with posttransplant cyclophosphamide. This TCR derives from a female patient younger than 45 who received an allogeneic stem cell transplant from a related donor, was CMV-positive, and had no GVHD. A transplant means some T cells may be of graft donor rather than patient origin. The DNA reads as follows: TGTGCCAGCAGCTTTCGACTAGCCGAGACCCAGTACTTC. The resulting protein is CASSFRLAETQYF.